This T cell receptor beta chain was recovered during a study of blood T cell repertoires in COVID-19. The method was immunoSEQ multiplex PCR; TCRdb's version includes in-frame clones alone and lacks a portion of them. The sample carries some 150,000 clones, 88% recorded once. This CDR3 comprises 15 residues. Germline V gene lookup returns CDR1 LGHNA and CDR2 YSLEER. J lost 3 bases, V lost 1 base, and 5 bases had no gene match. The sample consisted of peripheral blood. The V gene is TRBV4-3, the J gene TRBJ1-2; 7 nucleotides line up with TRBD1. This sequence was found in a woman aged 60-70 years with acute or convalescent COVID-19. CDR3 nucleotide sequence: TGCGCCAGCAGCCAAGCGGTCAGGGGGGACTATGGCTACACCTTC. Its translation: CASSQAVRGDYGYTF.